This TCR beta chain was identified during a study of naive and memory T cell subsets. Study findings and constraints: Diversity fell and Gini index rose from naive through CM, EM, EMRA.

The beta constant-region primer was an equimolar mix of two oligonucleotides covering TRBC1 and TRBC2. TCRdb re-analysed the UMI-ligation and nested PCR reads in MiXCR, keeping a single row per CDR3 protein. This table holds about 90,000 distinct CDR3 sequences, 5.5% to 8.5% found once. The sample holds a few counts of this clonotype. Its specificity is not known. Germline loops: CDR1 DFQATT, CDR2 SNEGSKA (reference sequence). The CDR3 runs 18 residues. V was clipped by 6 bases and J by 0 bases; unmatched bases: 14. Sequences were obtained from central memory CD4+ T cells from blood. The receptor was isolated from a human donor in good health. This sequence joins TRBV20-1 and TRBJ2-6; TRBD1 matches 7 bases. The CDR3: CSASERQGPYSGANVLTF. The CDR3 DNA sequence: TGCAGTGCAAGCGAGAGACAGGGCCCCTACTCTGGGGCCAACGTCCTGACTTTC.